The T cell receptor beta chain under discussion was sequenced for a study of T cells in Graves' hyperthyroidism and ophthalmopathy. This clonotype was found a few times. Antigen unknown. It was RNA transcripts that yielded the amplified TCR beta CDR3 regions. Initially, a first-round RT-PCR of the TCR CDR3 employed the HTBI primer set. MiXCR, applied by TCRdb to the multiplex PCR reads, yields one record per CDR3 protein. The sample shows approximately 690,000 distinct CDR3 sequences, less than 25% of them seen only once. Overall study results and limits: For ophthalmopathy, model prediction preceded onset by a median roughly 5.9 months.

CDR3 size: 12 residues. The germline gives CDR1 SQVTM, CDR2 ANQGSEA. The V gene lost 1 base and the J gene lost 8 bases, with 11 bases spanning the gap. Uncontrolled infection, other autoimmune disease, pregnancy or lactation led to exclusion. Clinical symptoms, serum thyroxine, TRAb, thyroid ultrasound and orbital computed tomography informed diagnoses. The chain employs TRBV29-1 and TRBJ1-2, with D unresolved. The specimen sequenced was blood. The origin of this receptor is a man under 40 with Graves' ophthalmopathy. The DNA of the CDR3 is TGCAGCGTTGAAGGGCACGGAGCGGGCTACACCTTC. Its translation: CSVEGHGAGYTF. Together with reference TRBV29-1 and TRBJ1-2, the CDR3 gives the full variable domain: SAVISQKPSRDICQRGTSLTIQCQVDSQVTMMFWYRQQPGQSLTLIATANQGSEATYESGFVIDKFPISRPNLTFSTLTVSNMSPEDSSIYLCSVEGHGAGYTFGSGTRLTVV.